Listed here are 8 T cell receptor beta chains from one sample, sequenced in a study of Graves' ophthalmopathy and Graves' hyperthyroidism. Amplified TCR beta CDR3 regions were obtained using RNA transcripts as template. Following a first-round RT-PCR that used HTBI primers, a second-round multiplex PCR was carried out. From the multiplex PCR reads, TCRdb called clonotypes with MiXCR, one entry per CDR3 protein. The sample records about 220,000 distinct CDR3 sequences, under 25% being singletons. The material sequenced was peripheral blood. Receptor source: a woman aged 45-60 years with Graves' ophthalmopathy.

This clonotype was seen repeatedly, ten times or more. The V call is TRBV7-8, the J call TRBJ1-3; the D is unclear. CDR1 SGHVS and CDR2 FQNEAQ come from the germline V gene. V lost 2 bases and J lost 0, with 11 bases in between. The CDR3 has 16 residues. The CDR3 nucleotides are TGTGCCAGCAGCTTAAGGAACTACCCCTCTGGAAACACCATATATTTT. It is translated as CASSLRNYPSGNTIYF.

This clonotype has a count of ten or more. V usage is TRBV5-1 and J usage is TRBJ1-5; D might be TRBD1 (6 bases). V was clipped by 5 bases and J by 5 bases, with 14 bases between them. The CDR3 length is 14 residues. Germline loops: CDR1 SGHRS, CDR2 YFSETQ. The CDR3 DNA reads as TGCGCCAGCAGTCCGGGGGGCACACATCAGCCCCAGCATTTT. Residues: CASSPGGTHQPQHF.

The chain carries TRBV4-2 and TRBJ2-2, with 8 bases fitting TRBD1. V gave up 7 bases and J gave up 4 bases; unmatched junction bases: 8. The CDR3 extends over 15 amino acids. The germline CDR1 and CDR2 sequences are LGHNA and YNFKEQ. In DNA, the CDR3 is TGTGCCAGCACCACAGGACAGGGAATCACCGGGGAGCTGTTTTTT. This translates into CASTTGQGITGELFF.

Many counts were recorded for this clonotype. V and J are TRBV20-1 and TRBJ2-7; 9 bases map to TRBD1. The V and J ends lost 0 bases and 6 bases, in that order; junction bases with no gene match: 9. The CDR3 totals 15 residues. CDR1 DFQATT and CDR2 SNEGSKA come from the germline V gene (reference sequence). CDR3 bases: TGCAGTGCTAGAGATTCAGGACAGGGGTTTTTCGAGCAGTACTTC. It encodes CSARDSGQGFFEQYF.

This clonotype was counted at least ten times. The chain joins TRBV7-8 to TRBJ2-7; 8 nucleotides align to TRBD2. CDR1 and CDR2 from the germline V gene are SGHVS and FQNEAQ. The ends lost 11 bases at V and 6 bases at J; junction bases unmatched: 9. The CDR3 sequence is 12 residues long. This CDR3 is CAGSAAGGEQYF. CDR3 in DNA: TGTGCCGGGAGTGCCGCGGGAGGCGAGCAGTACTTC. Full variable domain (rest looked up from reference TRBV7-8 and TRBJ2-7): GAGVSQSPRYKVAKRGQDVALRCDPISGHVSLFWYQQALGQGPEFLTYFQNEAQLDKSGLPSDRFFAERPEGSVSTLKIQRTQQEDSAVYLCAGSAAGGEQYFGPGTRLTVT.

This clonotype was seen repeatedly, ten times or more. V usage is TRBV20-1 and J usage is TRBJ2-1; 10 bases line up with TRBD2. This CDR3 is built from 16 residues. CDR1 is DFQATT, CDR2 SNEGSKA, per germline (reference sequence). The V gene end was trimmed by 3 bases and the J gene end by 0 bases; junction bases not matched to a gene: 5. CDR3 DNA: TGCAGTGCTAGGGGGTCTAGCGGGAGCTCCTACAATGAGCAGTTCTTC. This encodes CSARGSSGSSYNEQFF.

The CDR3 nucleotides read TGTGCCACCAGTCCGGGACAGGGGACTCTCGAGCAGTACTTC. This codes for CATSPGQGTLEQYF. The chain is built from TRBV24-1 and TRBJ2-7; 10 nucleotides agree with TRBD1. Germline V gene sequence: CDR1 KGHDR, CDR2 SFDVKD. The CDR3 covers 14 residues. J lost 6 bases, V lost 6 bases, and 7 bases had no gene match.

This chain uses TRBV3-1 with TRBJ1-6; perhaps TRBD1 as D (5 bases). The germline V and J ends were trimmed by 5 bases and 0 bases, with 14 bases remaining between them. The CDR3 sequence is 17 residues long. The germline CDR1 and CDR2 sequences are LGHDT and YNNKEL (reference sequence). In DNA, the CDR3 is TGTGCCAGCAGCGAAGGGACTGCTAGCTCCTATAATTCACCCCTCCACTTT. It encodes CASSEGTASSYNSPLHF. Looking up the rest from reference TRBV3-1 and TRBJ1-6 gives the full variable domain: DTAVSQTPKYLVTQMGNDKSIKCEQNLGHDTMYWYKQDSKKFLKIMFSYNNKELIINETVPNRFSPKSPDKAHLNLHINSLELGDSAVYFCASSEGTASSYNSPLHFGNGTRLTVT.